This T cell receptor (beta chain) was observed in a study of shared clonotypes between healthy human individuals. General study results and limits: Larger estimated richness was generally recorded for naive subsets relative to memory subsets.

The repertoire was sequenced with immunoSEQ multiplex PCR; TCRdb's copy has only in-frame clones and lacks some. The sample contains approximately 720,000 clones, about 91% of which appear only once. CD45RO-negative cells were positively selected for CCR7, leaving out terminally differentiated effector memory CD45RA+ cells. Comment on this clone: What it recognizes is unknown.

V was cut by 2 bases and J by 3 bases, with 11 bases left in between. The CDR3 loop spans 15 amino acids. The germline gives CDR1 SGHVS, CDR2 FQNEAQ. Source material: naive CD8+ T cells sorted from blood. This TCR came from a man aged 25-45 years in good health. The rearrangement uses TRBV7-8 and TRBJ2-1; possible D gene TRBD1, 5 bases. CDR3 coding DNA: TGTGCCAGCAGCTTATTGGGCAGGGACTACAATGAGCAGTTCTTC. Translation gives CASSLLGRDYNEQFF.